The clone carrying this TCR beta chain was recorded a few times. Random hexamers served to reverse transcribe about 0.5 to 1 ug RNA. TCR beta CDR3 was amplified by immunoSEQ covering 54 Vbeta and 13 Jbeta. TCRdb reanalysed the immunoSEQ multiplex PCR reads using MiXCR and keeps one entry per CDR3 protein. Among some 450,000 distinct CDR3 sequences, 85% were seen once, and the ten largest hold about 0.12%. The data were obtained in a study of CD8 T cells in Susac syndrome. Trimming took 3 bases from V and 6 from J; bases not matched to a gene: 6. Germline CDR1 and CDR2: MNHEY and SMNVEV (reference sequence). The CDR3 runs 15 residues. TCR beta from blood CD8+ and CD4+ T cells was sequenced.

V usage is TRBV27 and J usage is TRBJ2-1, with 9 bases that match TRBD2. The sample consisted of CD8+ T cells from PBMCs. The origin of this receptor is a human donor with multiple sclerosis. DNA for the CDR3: TGTGCCAGCAGTTTGGTAGCGGGAGTTGGCAATGAGCAGTTCTTC. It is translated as CASSLVAGVGNEQFF.